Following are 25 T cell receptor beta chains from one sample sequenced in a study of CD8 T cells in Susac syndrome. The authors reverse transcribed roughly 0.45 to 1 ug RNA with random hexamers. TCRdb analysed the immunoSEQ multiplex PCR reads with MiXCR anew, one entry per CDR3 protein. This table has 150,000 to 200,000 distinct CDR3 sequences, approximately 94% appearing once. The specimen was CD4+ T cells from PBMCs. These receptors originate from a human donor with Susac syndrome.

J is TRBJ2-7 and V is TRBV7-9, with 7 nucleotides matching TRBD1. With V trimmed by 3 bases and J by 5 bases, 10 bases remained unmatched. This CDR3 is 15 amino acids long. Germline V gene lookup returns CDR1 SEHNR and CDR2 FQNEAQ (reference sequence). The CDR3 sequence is CASSFEAGTEDEQYF. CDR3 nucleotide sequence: TGTGCCAGCAGCTTTGAAGCCGGGACAGAGGACGAGCAGTACTTC.

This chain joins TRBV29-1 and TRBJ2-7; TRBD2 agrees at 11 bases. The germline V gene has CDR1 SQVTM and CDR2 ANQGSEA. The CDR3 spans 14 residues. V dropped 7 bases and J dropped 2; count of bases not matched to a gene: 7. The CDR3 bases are TGCAGCGCTACTGTGGGACTAGCGGCCTACGAGCAGTACTTC. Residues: CSATVGLAAYEQYF.

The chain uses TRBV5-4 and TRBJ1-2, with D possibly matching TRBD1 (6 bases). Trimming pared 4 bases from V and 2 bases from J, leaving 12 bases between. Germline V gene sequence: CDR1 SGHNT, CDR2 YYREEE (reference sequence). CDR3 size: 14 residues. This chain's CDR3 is CASSQNDRNYGYTF. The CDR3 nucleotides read TGTGCCAGCAGCCAGAACGACAGGAACTATGGCTACACCTTC. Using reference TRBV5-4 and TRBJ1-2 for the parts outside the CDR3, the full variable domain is ETGVTQSPTHLIKTRGQQVTLRCSSQSGHNTVSWYQQALGQGPQFIFQYYREEENGRGNFPPRFSGLQFPNYSSELNVNALELDDSALYLCASSQNDRNYGYTFGSGTRLTVV.

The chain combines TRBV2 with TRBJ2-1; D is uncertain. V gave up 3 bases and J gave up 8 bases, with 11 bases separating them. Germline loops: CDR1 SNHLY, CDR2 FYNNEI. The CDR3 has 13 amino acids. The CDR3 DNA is TGTGCCAGCAGTGAGTCCATCCAGTATGAGCAGTTCTTC. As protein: CASSESIQYEQFF.

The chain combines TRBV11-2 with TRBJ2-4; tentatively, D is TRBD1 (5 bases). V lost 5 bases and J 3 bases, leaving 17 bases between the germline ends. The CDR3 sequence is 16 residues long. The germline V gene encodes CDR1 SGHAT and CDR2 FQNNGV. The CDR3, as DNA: TGTGCCAGCAGCCCTATCCAGGGAAAGGGCAAAAACATTCAGTACTTC. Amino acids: CASSPIQGKGKNIQYF.

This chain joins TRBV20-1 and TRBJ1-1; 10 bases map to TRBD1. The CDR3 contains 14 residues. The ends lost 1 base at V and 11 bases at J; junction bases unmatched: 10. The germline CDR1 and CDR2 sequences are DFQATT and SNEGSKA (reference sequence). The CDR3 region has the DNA TGCAGTGCTAGAGTTGGACAGGGGGGACTCGAGGCTTTCTTT. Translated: CSARVGQGGLEAFF.

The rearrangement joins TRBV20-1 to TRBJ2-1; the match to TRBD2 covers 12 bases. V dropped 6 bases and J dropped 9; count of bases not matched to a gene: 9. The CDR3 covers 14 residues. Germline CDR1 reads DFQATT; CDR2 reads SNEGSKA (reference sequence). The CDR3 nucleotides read TGCAGTGCCCTACTAGCGGGGGGTTCGGGTGAGCAGTTCTTC. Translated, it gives CSALLAGGSGEQFF.

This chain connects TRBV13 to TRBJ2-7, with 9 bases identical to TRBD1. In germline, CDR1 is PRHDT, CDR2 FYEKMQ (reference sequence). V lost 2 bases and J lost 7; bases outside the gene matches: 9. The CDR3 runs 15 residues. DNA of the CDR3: TGTGCCAGCAGCTTACTACAGGGGGCAGAAGGTGAGCAGTACTTC. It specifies CASSLLQGAEGEQYF.

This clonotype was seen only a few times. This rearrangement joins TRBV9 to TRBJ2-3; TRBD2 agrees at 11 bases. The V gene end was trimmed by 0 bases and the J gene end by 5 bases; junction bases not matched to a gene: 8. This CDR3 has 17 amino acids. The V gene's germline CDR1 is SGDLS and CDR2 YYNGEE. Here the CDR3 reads CASSVVGSGGAGDTQYF. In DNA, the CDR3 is TGTGCCAGCAGCGTAGTTGGTAGCGGGGGGGCCGGAGATACGCAGTATTTT.

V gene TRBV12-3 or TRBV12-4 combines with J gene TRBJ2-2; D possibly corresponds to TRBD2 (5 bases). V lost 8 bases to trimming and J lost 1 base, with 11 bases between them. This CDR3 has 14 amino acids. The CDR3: CASLIRENTGELFF. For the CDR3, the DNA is TGTGCCAGCCTTATTCGGGAGAACACCGGGGAGCTGTTTTTT.

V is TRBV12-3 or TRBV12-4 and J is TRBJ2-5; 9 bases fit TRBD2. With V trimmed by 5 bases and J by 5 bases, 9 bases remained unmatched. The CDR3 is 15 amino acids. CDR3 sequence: CASSTLAGGQETQYF. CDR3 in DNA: TGTGCCAGCAGTACTCTGGCGGGGGGGCAGGAGACCCAGTACTTC.

The CDR3 sequence: CASSTDSSLSYNEQFF. As DNA, the CDR3 is TGCGCCAGCAGCACGGACAGTTCACTCTCCTACAATGAGCAGTTCTTC. The V call is TRBV5-1, the J call TRBJ2-1; possible D gene TRBD1, 6 bases. Trimming removed 4 bases from V and 0 bases from J, with 14 bases in between. There are 16 residues in the CDR3. Germline CDR1 and CDR2: SGHRS and YFSETQ.

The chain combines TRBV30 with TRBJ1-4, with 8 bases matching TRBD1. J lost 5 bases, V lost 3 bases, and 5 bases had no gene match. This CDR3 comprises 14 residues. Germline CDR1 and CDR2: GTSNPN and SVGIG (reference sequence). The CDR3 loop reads CAWRVAGGNEKLFF. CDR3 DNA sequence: TGTGCCTGGAGGGTGGCAGGGGGCAATGAAAAACTGTTTTTT.

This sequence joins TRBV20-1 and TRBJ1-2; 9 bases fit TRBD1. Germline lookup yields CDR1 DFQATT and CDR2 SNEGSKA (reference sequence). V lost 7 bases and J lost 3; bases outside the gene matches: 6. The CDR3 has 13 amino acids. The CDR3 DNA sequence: TGCAGTGGGGGGGGACAGGGACACTATGGCTACACCTTC. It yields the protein CSGGGQGHYGYTF.

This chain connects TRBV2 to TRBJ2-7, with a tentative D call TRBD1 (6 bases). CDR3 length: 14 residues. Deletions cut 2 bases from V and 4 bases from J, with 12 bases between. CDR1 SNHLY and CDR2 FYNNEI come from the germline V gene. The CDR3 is CASSEQGSGYEQYF. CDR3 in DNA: TGTGCCAGCAGTGAACAGGGGTCTGGGTACGAGCAGTACTTC.

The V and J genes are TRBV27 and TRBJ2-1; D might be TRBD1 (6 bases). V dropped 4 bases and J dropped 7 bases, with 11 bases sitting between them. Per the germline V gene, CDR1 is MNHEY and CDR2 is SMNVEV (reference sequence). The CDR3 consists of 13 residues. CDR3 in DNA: TGTGCCAGCAGTTCCCACAGGGCTAATGAGCAGTTCTTC. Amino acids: CASSSHRANEQFF.

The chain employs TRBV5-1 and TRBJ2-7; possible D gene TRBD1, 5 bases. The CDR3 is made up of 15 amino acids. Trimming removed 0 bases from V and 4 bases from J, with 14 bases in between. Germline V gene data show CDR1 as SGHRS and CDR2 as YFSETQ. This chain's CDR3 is CASSLEGAIRYEQYF. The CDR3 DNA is TGCGCCAGCAGCTTGGAAGGGGCCATCCGGTACGAGCAGTACTTC.

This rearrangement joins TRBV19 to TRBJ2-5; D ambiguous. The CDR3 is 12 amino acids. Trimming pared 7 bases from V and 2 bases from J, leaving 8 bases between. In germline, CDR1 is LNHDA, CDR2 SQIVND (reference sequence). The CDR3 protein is CASTQLQETQYF. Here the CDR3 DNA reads TGTGCCAGTACGCAGCTACAAGAGACCCAGTACTTC.

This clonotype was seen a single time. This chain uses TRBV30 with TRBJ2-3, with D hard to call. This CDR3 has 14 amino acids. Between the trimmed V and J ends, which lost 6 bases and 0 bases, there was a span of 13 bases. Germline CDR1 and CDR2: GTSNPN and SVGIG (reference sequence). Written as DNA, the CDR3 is TGTGCCTGCACGAGAGTAGCTAGCACAGATACGCAGTATTTT. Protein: CACTRVASTDTQYF.

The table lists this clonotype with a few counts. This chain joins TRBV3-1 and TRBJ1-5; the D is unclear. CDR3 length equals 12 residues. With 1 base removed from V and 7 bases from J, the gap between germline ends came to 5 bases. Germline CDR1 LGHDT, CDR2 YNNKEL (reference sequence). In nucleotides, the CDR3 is TGTGCCAGCAGCCAAGCCGGGCAGCCCCAGCATTTT. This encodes CASSQAGQPQHF.

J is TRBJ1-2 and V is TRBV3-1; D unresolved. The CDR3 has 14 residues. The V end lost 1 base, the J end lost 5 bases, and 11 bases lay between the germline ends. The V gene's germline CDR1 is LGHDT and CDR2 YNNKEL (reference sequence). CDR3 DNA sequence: TGTGCCAGCAGCCAAGGCCCGCACGGGTATGGCTACACCTTC. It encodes CASSQGPHGYGYTF.

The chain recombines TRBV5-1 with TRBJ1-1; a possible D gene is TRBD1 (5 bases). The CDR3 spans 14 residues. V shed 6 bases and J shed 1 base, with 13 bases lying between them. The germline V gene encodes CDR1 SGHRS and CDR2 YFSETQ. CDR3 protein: CASTQSQGNTEAFF. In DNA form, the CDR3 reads TGCGCCAGCACCCAAAGTCAGGGGAACACTGAAGCTTTCTTT.

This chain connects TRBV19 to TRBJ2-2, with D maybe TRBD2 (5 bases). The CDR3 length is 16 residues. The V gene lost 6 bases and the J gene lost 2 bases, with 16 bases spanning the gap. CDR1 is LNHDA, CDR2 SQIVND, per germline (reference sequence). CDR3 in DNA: TGTGCCAGTAGCCGAAGGAGGACGGAAAACACCGGGGAGCTGTTTTTT. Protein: CASSRRRTENTGELFF.

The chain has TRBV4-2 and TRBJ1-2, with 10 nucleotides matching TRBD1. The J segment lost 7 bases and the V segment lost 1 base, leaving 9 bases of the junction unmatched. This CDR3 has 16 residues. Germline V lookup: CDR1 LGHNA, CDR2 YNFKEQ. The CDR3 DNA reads TGTGCCAGCAGCCAAGGTGGGACAGGGGTAGATTTTGGCTACACCTTC. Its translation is CASSQGGTGVDFGYTF.

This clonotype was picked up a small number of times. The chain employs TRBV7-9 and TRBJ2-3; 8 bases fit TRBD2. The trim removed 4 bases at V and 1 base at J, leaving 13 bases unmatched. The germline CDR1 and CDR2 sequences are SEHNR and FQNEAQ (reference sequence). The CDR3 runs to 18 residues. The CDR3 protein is CASSSRYVAGGGTDTQYF. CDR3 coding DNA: TGTGCCAGCAGCTCTCGCTATGTTGCGGGGGGCGGCACAGATACGCAGTATTTT. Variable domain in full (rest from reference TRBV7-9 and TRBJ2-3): DTGVSQNPRHKITKRGQNVTFRCDPISEHNRLYWYRQTLGQGPEFLTYFQNEAQLEKSRLLSDRFSAERPKGSFSTLEIQRTEQGDSAMYLCASSSRYVAGGGTDTQYFGPGTRLTVL.